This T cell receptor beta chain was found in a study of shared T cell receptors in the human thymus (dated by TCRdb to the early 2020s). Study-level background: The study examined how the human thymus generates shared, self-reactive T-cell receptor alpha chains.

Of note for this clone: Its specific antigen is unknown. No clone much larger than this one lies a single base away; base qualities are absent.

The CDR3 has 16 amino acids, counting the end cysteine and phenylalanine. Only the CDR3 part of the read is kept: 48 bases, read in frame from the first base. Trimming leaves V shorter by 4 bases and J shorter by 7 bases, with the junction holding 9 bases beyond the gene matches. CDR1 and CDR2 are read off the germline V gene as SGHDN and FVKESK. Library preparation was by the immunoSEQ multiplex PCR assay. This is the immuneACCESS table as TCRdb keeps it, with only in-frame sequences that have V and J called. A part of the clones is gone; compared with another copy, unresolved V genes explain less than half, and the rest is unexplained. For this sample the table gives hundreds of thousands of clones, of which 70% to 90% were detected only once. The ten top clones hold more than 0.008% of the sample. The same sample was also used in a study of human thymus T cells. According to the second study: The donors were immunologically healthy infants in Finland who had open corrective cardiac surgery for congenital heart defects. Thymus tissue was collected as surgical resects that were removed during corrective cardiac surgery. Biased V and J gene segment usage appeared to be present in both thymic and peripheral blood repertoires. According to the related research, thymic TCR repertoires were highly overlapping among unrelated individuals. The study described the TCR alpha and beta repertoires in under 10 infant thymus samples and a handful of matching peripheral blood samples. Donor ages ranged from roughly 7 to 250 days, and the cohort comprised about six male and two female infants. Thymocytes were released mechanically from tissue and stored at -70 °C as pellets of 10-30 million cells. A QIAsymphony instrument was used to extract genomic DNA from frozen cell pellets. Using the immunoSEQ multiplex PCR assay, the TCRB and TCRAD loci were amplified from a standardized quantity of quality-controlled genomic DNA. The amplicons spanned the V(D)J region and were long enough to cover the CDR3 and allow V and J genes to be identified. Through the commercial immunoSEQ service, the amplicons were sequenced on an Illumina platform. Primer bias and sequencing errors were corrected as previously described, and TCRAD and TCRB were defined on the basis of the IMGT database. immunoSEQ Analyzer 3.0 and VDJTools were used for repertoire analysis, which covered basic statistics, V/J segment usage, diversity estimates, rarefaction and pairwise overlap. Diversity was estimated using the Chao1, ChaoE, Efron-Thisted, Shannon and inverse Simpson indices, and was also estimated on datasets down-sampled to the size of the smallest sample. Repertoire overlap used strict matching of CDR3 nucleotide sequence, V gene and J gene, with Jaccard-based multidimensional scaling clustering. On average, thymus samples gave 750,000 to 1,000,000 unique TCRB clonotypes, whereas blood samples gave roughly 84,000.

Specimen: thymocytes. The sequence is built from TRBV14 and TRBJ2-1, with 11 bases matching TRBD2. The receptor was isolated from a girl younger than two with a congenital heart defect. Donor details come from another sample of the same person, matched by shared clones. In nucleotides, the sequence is TGTGCCAGCAGCCCCTTAGCGGGGGGGGGAGAGAATGAGCAGTTCTTC. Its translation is CASSPLAGGGENEQFF.